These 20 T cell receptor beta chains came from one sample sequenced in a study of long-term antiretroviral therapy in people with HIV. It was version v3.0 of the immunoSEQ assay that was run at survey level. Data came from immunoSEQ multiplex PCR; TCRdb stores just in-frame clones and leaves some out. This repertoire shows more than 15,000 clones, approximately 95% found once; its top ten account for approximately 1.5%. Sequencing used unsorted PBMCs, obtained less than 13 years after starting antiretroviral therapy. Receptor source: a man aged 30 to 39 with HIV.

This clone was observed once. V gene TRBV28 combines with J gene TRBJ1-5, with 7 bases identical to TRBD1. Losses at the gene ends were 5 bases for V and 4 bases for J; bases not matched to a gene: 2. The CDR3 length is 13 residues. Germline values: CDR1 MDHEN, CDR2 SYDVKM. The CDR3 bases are TGTGCCAGCAGTCGGGACAGAAATCAGCCCCAGCATTTT. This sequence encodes CASSRDRNQPQHF.

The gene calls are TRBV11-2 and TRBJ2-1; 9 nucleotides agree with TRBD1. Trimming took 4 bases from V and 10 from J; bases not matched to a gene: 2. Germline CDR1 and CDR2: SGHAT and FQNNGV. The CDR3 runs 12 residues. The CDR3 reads CASSSDRGEQFF. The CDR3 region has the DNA TGTGCCAGCAGCTCGGACAGGGGAGAGCAGTTCTTC.

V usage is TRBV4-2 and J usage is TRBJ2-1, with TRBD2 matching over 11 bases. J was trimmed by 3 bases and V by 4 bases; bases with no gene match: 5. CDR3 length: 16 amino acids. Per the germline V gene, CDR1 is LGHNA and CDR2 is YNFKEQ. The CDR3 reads CASSPKGLADYNEQFF. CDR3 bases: TGTGCCAGCAGCCCAAAGGGACTAGCGGACTACAATGAGCAGTTCTTC.

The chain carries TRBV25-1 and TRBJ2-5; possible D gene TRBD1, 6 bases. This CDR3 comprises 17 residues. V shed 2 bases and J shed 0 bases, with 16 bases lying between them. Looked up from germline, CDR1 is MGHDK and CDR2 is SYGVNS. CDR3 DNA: TGTGCCAGCAGTGAACTTGGGCAGGGGTCGTACCAAGAGACCCAGTACTTC. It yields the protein CASSELGQGSYQETQYF.

CDR3 in amino acids: CASSPGQPRNNEQFF. For the CDR3, the DNA is TGTGCCAGCAGCCCGGGACAGCCAAGGAACAATGAGCAGTTCTTC. V usage is TRBV7-9 and J usage is TRBJ2-1, with 7 bases aligning to TRBD1. Per germline, CDR1 SEHNR and CDR2 FQNEAQ (reference sequence). There are 15 residues in the CDR3. The trim removed 5 bases at V and 5 bases at J, leaving 9 bases unmatched.

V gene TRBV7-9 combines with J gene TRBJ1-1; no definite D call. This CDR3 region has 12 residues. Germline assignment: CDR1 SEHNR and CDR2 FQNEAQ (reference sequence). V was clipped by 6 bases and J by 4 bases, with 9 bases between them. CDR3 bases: TGTGCCAGCAGTCTCGGGAGCACTGAAGCTTTCTTT. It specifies CASSLGSTEAFF.

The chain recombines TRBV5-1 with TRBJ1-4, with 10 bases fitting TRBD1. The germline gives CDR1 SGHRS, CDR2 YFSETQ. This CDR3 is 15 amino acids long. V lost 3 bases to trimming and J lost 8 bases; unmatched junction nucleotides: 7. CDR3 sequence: CASSSTGTGEEKLFF. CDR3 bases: TGCGCCAGCAGCTCAACCGGGACAGGGGAGGAAAAACTGTTTTTT.

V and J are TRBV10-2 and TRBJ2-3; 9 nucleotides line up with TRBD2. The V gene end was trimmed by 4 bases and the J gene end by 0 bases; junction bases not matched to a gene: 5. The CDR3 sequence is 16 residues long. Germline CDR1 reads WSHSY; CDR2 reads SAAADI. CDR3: CASSASGGLSTDTQYF. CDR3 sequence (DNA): TGCGCCAGCAGTGCAAGCGGGGGGTTAAGCACAGATACGCAGTATTTT.

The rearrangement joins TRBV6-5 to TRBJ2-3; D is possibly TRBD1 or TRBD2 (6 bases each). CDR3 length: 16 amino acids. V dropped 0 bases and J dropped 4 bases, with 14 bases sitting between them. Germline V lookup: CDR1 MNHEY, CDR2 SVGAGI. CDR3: CASSYSWVGGADTQYF. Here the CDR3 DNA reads TGTGCCAGCAGTTACTCGTGGGTCGGGGGCGCAGATACGCAGTATTTT.

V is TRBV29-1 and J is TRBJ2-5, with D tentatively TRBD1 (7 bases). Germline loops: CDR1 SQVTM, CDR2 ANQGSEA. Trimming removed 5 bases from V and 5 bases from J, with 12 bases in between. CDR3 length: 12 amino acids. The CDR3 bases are TGCAGCGTTCAGGGGGGTGGCGAGACCCAGTACTTC. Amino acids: CSVQGGGETQYF.

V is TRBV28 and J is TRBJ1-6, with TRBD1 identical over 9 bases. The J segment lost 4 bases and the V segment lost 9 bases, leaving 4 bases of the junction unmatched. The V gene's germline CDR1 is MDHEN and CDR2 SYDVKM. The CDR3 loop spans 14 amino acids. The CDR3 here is CASNRGPYNSPLHF. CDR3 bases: TGTGCCAGTAACAGGGGGCCGTATAATTCACCCCTCCACTTT. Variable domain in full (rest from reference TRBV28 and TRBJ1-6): DVKVTQSSRYLVKRTGEKVFLECVQDMDHENMFWYRQDPGLGLRLIYFSYDVKMKEKGDIPEGYSVSREKKERFSLILESASTNQTSMYLCASNRGPYNSPLHFGNGTRLTVT.

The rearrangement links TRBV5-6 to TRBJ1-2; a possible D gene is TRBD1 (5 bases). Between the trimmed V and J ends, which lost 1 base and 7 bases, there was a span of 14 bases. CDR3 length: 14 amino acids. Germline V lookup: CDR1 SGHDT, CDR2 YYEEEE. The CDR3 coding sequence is TGTGCCAGCAGCTTGTGGGAGGACACTGGTGGCTACACCTTC. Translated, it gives CASSLWEDTGGYTF.

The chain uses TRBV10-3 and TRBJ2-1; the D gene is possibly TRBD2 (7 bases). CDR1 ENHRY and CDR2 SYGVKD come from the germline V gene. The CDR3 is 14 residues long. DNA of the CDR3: TGTGCGATGGGTGGGGGGGGCCAAGGTGGTGAGCAGTTCTTC. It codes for CAMGGGGQGGEQFF.

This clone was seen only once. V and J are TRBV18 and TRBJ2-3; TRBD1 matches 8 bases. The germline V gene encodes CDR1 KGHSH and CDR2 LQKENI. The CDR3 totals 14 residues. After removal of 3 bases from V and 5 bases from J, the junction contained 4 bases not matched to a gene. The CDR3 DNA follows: TGTGCCAGCTCACCCCGCACAGGGGGAGATACGCAGTATTTT. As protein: CASSPRTGGDTQYF.

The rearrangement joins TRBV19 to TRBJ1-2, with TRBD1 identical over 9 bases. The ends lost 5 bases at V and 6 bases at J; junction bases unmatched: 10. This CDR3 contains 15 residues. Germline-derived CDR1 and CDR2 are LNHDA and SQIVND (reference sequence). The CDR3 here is CASSSTQQGADGYTF. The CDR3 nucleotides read TGTGCCAGTAGTTCCACCCAACAGGGGGCGGATGGCTACACCTTC.

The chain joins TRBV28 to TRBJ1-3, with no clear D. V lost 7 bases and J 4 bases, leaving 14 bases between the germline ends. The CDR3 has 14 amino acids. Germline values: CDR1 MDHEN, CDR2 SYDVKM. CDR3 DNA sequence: TGTGCCAGCAAACGCGGCAGCCCCGGAAACACCATATATTTT. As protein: CASKRGSPGNTIYF. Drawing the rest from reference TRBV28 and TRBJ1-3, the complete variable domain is DVKVTQSSRYLVKRTGEKVFLECVQDMDHENMFWYRQDPGLGLRLIYFSYDVKMKEKGDIPEGYSVSREKKERFSLILESASTNQTSMYLCASKRGSPGNTIYFGEGSWLTVV.

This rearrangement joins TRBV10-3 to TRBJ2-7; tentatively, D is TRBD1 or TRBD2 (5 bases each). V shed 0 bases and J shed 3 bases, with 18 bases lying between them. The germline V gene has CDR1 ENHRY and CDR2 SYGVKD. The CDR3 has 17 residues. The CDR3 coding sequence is TGTGCCATCAGTGAGTCAACGGCTTCGCCAGGGAGCTACGAGCAGTACTTC. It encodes CAISESTASPGSYEQYF.

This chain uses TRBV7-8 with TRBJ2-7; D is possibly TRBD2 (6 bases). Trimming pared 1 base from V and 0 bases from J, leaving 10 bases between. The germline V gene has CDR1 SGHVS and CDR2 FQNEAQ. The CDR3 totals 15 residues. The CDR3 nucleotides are TGTGCCAGCAGCTTAGAACGCGGGGACTCCTACGAGCAGTACTTC. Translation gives CASSLERGDSYEQYF.

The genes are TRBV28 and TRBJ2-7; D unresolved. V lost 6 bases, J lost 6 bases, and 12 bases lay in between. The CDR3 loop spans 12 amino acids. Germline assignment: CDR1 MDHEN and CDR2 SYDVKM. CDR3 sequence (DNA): TGTGCCAGCAGCCCACTCTGGGCCGAGCAGTACTTC. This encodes CASSPLWAEQYF.

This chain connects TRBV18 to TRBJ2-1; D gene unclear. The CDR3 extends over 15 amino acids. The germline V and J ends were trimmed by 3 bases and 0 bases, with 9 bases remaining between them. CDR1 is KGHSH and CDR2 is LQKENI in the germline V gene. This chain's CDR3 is CASSPRTSSYNEQFF. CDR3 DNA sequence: TGTGCCAGCTCACCCAGGACCAGCTCCTACAATGAGCAGTTCTTC.